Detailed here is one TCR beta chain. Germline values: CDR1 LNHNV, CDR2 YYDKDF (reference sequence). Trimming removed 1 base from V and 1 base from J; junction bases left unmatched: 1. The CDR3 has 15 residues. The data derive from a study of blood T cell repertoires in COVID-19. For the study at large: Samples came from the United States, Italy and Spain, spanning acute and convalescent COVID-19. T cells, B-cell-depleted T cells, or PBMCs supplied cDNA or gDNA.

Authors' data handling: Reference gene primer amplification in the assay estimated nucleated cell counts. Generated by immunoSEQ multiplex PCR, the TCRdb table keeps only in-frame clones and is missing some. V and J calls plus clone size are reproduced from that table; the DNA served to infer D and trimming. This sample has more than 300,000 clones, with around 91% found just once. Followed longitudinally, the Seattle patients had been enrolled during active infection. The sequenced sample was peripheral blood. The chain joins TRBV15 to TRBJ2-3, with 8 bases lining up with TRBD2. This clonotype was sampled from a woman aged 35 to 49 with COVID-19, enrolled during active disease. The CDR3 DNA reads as TGTGCCACCAGCAGAGTGCGGGAGGGCACAGATACGCAGTATTTT. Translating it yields CATSRVREGTDTQYF.